This T cell receptor beta chain was identified during a study of T cells in Graves' hyperthyroidism and ophthalmopathy. Regarding the study as a whole: Ophthalmopathy was distinguished from stable hyperthyroidism by 13 V-J signatures.

This clonotype turned up a few times. Its target is unknown. TCR beta CDR3 sequences were amplified from RNA transcripts. The study used the HTBI primer set for a first-round RT-PCR of the TCR CDR3. From the multiplex PCR reads, TCRdb called clonotypes with MiXCR, one entry per CDR3 protein. The table includes a few hundred thousand distinct CDR3 sequences, 46% detected once. CDR1 and CDR2 (germline): SGHTA, FQGNSA. This CDR3 contains 18 residues. The V and J ends lost 7 bases and 0 bases, in that order; junction bases with no gene match: 14. The receptor's source is a young woman with Graves' hyperthyroidism. The V and J genes are TRBV7-2 and TRBJ2-1, with TRBD2 matching 8 bases. Sequencing was done on a sample of peripheral blood or thyroid tissue (not recorded which). The DNA for the CDR3 is TGTGCCAGCATGTTGGGGCTATCCGGGAGGGACTCCTACAATGAGCAGTTCTTC. This sequence encodes CASMLGLSGRDSYNEQFF.